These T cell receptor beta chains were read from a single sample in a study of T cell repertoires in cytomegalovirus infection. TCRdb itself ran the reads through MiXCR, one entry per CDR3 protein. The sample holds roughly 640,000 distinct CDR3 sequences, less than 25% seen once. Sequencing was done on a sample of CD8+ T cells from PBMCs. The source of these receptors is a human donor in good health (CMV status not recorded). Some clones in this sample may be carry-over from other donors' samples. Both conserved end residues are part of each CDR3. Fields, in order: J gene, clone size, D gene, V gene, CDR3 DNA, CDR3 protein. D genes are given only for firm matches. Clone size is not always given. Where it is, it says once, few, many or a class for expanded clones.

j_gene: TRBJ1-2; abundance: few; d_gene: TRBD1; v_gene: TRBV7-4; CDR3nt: TGTGCCAGCAGCCTGGGACAGACTTATGGCTACACCTTC; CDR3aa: CASSLGQTYGYTF
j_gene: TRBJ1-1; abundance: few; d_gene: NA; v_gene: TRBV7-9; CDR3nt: TGTGCCAGCACCTGGTGGGGTGAGAACACTGAAGCTTTCTTT; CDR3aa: CASTWWGENTEAFF
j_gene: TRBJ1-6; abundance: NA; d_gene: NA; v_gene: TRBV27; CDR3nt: TGTGCCAGCAGTACCGGGACAACAGGTTCACCCCTCCACTTT; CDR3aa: CASSTGTTGSPLHF
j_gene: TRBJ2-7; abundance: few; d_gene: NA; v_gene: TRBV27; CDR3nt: TGTGCCAGCACCCCCGGAGGGTACGGCGAGCAGTACTTC; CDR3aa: CASTPGGYGEQYF
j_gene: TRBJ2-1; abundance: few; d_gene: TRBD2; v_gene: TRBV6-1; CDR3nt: TGTGCCAGCAACCTCGGGCCCGGGCTAGCGGGGAGCTCCTACAATGAGCAGTTCTTC; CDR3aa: CASNLGPGLAGSSYNEQFF
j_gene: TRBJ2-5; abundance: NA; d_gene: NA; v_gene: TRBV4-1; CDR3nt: TGCGCCAGCAGCCAAGATTCAGGGGAAGAGACCCAGTACTTC; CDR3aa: CASSQDSGEETQYF
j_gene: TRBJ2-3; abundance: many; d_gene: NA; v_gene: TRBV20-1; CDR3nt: TGCAGTGCGACTGCGCCTAGCACAGATACGCAGTATTTT; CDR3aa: CSATAPSTDTQYF
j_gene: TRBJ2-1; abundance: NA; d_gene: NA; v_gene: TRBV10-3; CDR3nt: TGTGCCATCAGTGAGTCCACAGGGTCCAATGAGCAGTTCTTC; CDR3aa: CAISESTGSNEQFF
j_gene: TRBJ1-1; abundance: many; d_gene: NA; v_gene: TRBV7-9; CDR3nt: TGTGCCAGCAGCCTCTCTCGAGCAGGGGAATACACTGAAGCTTTCTTT; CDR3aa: CASSLSRAGEYTEAFF
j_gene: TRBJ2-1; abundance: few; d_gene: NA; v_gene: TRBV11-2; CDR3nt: TGTGCCAGCAGCCGGTTTCAAGACTCCTACAATGAGCAGTTCTTC; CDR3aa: CASSRFQDSYNEQFF
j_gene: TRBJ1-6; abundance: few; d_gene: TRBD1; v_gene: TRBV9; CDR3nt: TGTGCCAGCAGCGCTTCAACAGGGGGCTATAATTCACCCCTCCACTTT; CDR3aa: CASSASTGGYNSPLHF
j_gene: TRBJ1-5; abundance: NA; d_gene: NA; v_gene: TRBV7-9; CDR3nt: TGTGCCAGCAGCTTATCTCCAGGGGATAGCAATCAGCCCCAGCATTTT; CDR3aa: CASSLSPGDSNQPQHF
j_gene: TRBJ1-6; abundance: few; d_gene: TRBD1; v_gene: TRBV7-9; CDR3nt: TGTGCCAGCAGCCGGACAGGGGTACGCTCACCCCTCCACTTT; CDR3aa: CASSRTGVRSPLHF
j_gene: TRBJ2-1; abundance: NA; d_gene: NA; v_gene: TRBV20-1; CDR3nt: TGCAGTGCTAGAAAAGTTCTAGTGGGGTTGAATGAGCAGTTCTTC; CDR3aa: CSARKVLVGLNEQFF
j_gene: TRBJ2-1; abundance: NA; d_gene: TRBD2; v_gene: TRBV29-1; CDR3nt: TGCAGCGGGGGGACTAGGGCGAATGAGCAGTTCTTC; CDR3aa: CSGGTRANEQFF
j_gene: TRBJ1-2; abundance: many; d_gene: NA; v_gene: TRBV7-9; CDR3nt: TGTGCCAGCAGGATCAGGAGGCCGTTCCCCCCTTGGTATGGCTACACCTTC; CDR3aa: CASRIRRPFPPWYGYTF
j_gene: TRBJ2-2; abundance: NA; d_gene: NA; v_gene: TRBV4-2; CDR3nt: TGTGCCAGCAGCCAATTAACAGGGTATGGAGGCACCGGGGAGCTGTTTTTT; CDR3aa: CASSQLTGYGGTGELFF
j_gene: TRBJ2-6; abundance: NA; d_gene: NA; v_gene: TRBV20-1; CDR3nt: TGCAGTGCTAGAATCGGGGCACAGGGTAGGACTGGGGCCAACGTCCTGACTTTC; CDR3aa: CSARIGAQGRTGANVLTF
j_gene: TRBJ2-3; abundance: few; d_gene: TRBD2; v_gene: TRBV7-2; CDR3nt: TGTGCCAGCAGACATGTAGCGGGGGGGATCACAGATACGCAGTATTTT; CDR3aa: CASRHVAGGITDTQYF
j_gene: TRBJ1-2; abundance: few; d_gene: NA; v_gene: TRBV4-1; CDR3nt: TGCGCCAGCAGCCTTAAGACGACCTATAACTATGGCTACACCTTC; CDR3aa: CASSLKTTYNYGYTF
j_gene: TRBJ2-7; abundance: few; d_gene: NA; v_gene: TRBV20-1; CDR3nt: TGCAGTGCTAGCACGTCCCAAGTAGCCTACGAGCAGTACTTC; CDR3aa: CSASTSQVAYEQYF
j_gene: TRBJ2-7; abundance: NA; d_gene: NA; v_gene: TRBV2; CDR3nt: TGTGCCAGCAGTGAAGGACTGGACCAAAACTACGAGCAGTACTTC; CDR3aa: CASSEGLDQNYEQYF
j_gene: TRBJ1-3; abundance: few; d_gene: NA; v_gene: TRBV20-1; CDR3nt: TGCAGTGCTACCTCTTACAAGGTCTCTGGAAACACCATATATTTT; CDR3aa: CSATSYKVSGNTIYF
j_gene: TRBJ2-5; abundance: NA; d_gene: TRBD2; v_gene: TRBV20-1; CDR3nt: TGCAGTGTCCCCTTATGGGGTAGCGGGGGGCGGCAAGAGACCCAGTACTTC; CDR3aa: CSVPLWGSGGRQETQYF
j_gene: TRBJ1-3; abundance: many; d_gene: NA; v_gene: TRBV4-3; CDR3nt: TGCGCCAGCAGCCAGGCACCCAGGGGCACTGGAAACACCATATATTTT; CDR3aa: CASSQAPRGTGNTIYF
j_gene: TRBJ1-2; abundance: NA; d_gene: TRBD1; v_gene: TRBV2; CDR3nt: TGTGCCAGCTGGGACAGGCGTAACTATGGCTACACCTTC; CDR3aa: CASWDRRNYGYTF
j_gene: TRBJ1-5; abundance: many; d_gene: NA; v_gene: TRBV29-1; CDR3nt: TGCAGCGTTGGGGGGGATCAGCCCCAGCATTTT; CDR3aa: CSVGGDQPQHF
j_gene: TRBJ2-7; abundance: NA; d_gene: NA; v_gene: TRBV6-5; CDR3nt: TGTGCCAGCAGTCACCGAGGCCCAGGGTTTGACGAGCAGTACTTC; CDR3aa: CASSHRGPGFDEQYF
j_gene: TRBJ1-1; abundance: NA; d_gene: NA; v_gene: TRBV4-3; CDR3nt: TGCGCCAGCAGCCAAGAGGATTTCGATGAAGCTTTCTTT; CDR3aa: CASSQEDFDEAFF
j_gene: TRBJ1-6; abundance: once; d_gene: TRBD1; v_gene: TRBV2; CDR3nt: TGTGCCAGCTCATACCATGCCAGGGACAGAAGTAATTCACCCCTCCACTTT; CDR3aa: CASSYHARDRSNSPLHF
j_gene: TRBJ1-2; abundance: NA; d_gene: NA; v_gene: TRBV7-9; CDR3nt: TGTGCCAGCAGCTCTGGGACAACCCCTAACTATGGCTACACCTTC; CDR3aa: CASSSGTTPNYGYTF
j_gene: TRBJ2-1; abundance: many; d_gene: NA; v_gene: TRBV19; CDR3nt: TGTGCCACCCGCACTACAGGTGACAATGAGCAGTTCTTC; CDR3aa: CATRTTGDNEQFF
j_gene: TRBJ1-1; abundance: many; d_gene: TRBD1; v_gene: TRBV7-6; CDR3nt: TGTGCCAGCAGCTCCCATAGACAGGGGGGGAACACTGAAGCTTTCTTT; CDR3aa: CASSSHRQGGNTEAFF
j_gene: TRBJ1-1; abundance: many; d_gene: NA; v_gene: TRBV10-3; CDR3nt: TGTGCCATCAGTGTATCCAGGGAGGAAGCTTTCTTT; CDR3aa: CAISVSREEAFF
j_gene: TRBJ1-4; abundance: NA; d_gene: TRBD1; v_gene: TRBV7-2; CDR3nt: TGTGCCAGCAGCCGAGGACAGGGGGCGAACAATGAAAAACTGTTTTTT; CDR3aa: CASSRGQGANNEKLFF
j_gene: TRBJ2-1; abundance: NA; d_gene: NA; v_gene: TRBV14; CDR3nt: TGTGCCAGCAGCCCATGGGGGGCGGTGAGCTCCTACAATGAGCAGTTCTTC; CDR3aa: CASSPWGAVSSYNEQFF
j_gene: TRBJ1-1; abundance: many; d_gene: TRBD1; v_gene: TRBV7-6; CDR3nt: TGTGCCAGCAGCCTGAGGACAGGGGGCAGGACTGAAGCTTTCTTT; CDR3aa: CASSLRTGGRTEAFF
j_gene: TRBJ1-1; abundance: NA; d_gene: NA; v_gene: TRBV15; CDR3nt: TGTGCCACCAGGAGGAACACTGAAGCTTTCTTT; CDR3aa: CATRRNTEAFF